Shown below are 28 T cell receptor beta chains from a single sample sequenced in a study of T cells in tumors after PD-1 blockade. Using immunoSEQ multiplex PCR, the repertoire was profiled, and TCRdb retains in-frame clones only, with some absent. The sample shows some 25,000 clones, nearly 85% of them seen only once. Source: PBMCs, taken after anti-PD-1 treatment. The receptor set was obtained from a human donor with basal cell carcinoma.

The CDR3, as DNA: TGTGCCTGGAGTGGAGTCAGGGGGAAAGAGACCCAGTACTTC. Its protein product is CAWSGVRGKETQYF. The chain employs TRBV30 and TRBJ2-5, with 7 bases aligning to TRBD1. CDR1 and CDR2 from the germline V gene are GTSNPN and SVGIG (reference sequence). V lost 1 base, J lost 3 bases, and 5 bases stayed unmatched. This CDR3 comprises 14 residues.

This rearrangement joins TRBV6-5 to TRBJ2-7; a weak D match, TRBD1 (6 bases). The V gene's germline CDR1 is MNHEY and CDR2 SVGAGI. V gave up 6 bases and J gave up 2 bases, with 11 bases separating them. This CDR3 is built from 13 residues. CDR3: CASRDSITYEQYF. CDR3 DNA sequence: TGTGCCAGCAGGGACAGTATAACCTACGAGCAGTACTTC.

This sequence joins TRBV2 and TRBJ2-3, with D uncertain. This CDR3 has 14 residues. The germline V gene encodes CDR1 SNHLY and CDR2 FYNNEI. V was cut by 3 bases and J by 1 base, with 8 bases left in between. CDR3 loop: CASSDGRRTDTQYF. CDR3 DNA sequence: TGTGCCAGCAGTGACGGCCGTCGCACAGATACGCAGTATTTT.

The chain has TRBV27 and TRBJ2-1, with 11 bases identical to TRBD1. Germline CDR1 and CDR2: MNHEY and SMNVEV (reference sequence). The CDR3 extends over 17 amino acids. The ends lost 2 bases at V and 3 bases at J; junction bases unmatched: 6. In nucleotides, the CDR3 is TGTGCCAGCAGTTTACGATCCGGGACAGGGGGCTACAATGAGCAGTTCTTC. Protein sequence: CASSLRSGTGGYNEQFF.

The table lists this clone with a few counts. The rearrangement links TRBV10-2 to TRBJ1-5; D unclear. The CDR3 extends over 14 amino acids. Germline V CDR1 and CDR2: WSHSY, SAAADI. Trimming left V 7 bases short and J 7 bases short, with 17 bases between. The CDR3 here is CASMKSVGYQPQHF. DNA of the CDR3: TGCGCCAGCATGAAATCGGTAGGGTACCAGCCCCAGCATTTT.

This sequence joins TRBV30 and TRBJ1-1, with unresolved D. Germline V lookup: CDR1 GTSNPN, CDR2 SVGIG (reference sequence). V lost 3 bases and J 8 bases, leaving 13 bases between the germline ends. CDR3 length: 12 residues. CDR3 sequence: CAWSANRLEAFF. DNA for the CDR3: TGTGCCTGGAGCGCCAACCGATTGGAAGCTTTCTTT.

In this sample, this clone turned up once. The chain recombines TRBV5-6 with TRBJ2-3; the D gene could be TRBD1 or TRBD2 (5 bases each). CDR3 size: 17 residues. V lost 0 bases and J 2 bases, leaving 16 bases between the germline ends. Germline lookup yields CDR1 SGHDT and CDR2 YYEEEE. CDR3 loop: CASSLGLGRDHTDTQYF. The DNA of the CDR3 is TGTGCCAGCAGCTTGGGCCTAGGAAGGGACCACACAGATACGCAGTATTTT.

To note about this clone: An end of the junction differs from the germline gene, which may be a read error. The chain recombines TRBV5-1 with TRBJ2-2; 8 bases are shared with TRBD2. The CDR3 extends over 15 amino acids. CDR1 and CDR2 from the germline V gene are SGHRS and YFSETQ. The CDR3 DNA is TGCCCCAGCAACGGGGGGGGGCGAGACACCGGGGAGCTGTTTTTT. Translation: CPSNGGGRDTGELFF.

The V and J genes are TRBV5-1 and TRBJ1-2; D remains ambiguous. Germline V gene sequence: CDR1 SGHRS, CDR2 YFSETQ. The CDR3 has 14 residues. Deletions cut 2 bases from V and 1 base from J, with 9 bases between. The CDR3 DNA reads as TGCGCCAGCAGCTTAACTAGTGTTAACTATGGCTACACCTTC. It is translated as CASSLTSVNYGYTF.

The rearrangement joins TRBV18 to TRBJ1-6; 9 bases line up with TRBD1. With V trimmed by 6 bases and J by 5 bases, 2 bases remained unmatched. Germline-derived CDR1 and CDR2 are KGHSH and LQKENI. The CDR3 contains 14 residues. The CDR3 DNA sequence: TGTGCCAGCTCCCGGGACAGGGATAATTCACCCCTCCACTTT. It yields the protein CASSRDRDNSPLHF.

The rearrangement uses TRBV6-6 and TRBJ2-7; D possibly corresponds to TRBD1 (6 bases). The germline V gene has CDR1 MNHNY and CDR2 SVGAGI (reference sequence). The V end was cut by 6 bases, the J end by 2 bases, with 17 bases between. The CDR3 covers 15 residues. CDR3 loop: CASSRTGFRTYEQYF. CDR3 in DNA: TGTGCCAGCAGCCGTACAGGGTTTAGAACCTACGAGCAGTACTTC.

The J gene is TRBJ1-2, the V gene TRBV7-9, with TRBD1 matching 7 bases. With 5 bases clipped from V and 10 bases from J, the junction kept 7 bases outside the gene matches. Per germline, CDR1 SEHNR and CDR2 FQNEAQ (reference sequence). This CDR3 spans 12 amino acids. DNA of the CDR3: TGTGCCAGCAGCCCAGGGGGTGGGGACTACACCTTC. It translates to CASSPGGGDYTF.

In this sample, this clone turned up once. The chain recombines TRBV30 with TRBJ2-2; no firm D call. This CDR3 spans 15 amino acids. The germline CDR1 and CDR2 sequences are GTSNPN and SVGIG (reference sequence). The V end lost 6 bases, the J end lost 1 base, and 15 bases lay between the germline ends. CDR3 coding DNA: TGTGCCTGCCCCCGGGTGGGGAAGAACACCGGGGAGCTGTTTTTT. Translation gives CACPRVGKNTGELFF. Supplemented by reference TRBV30 and TRBJ2-2, the full variable domain reads SQTIHQWPATLVQPVGSPLSLECTVEGTSNPNLYWYRQAAGRGLQLLFYSVGIGQISSEVPQNLSASRPQDRQFILSSKKLLLSDSGFYLCACPRVGKNTGELFFGEGSRLTVL.

The rearrangement uses TRBV15 and TRBJ1-4, with 9 bases that match TRBD1. Germline-derived CDR1 and CDR2 are LNHNV and YYDKDF (reference sequence). The CDR3 runs 15 residues. V gave up 5 bases and J gave up 5 bases; unmatched junction bases: 6. The CDR3 DNA reads as TGTGCCACCAGCGGGGGACAGGGAAGGAATGAAAAACTGTTTTTT. Protein product: CATSGGQGRNEKLFF.

The count of this clone is one. The chain uses TRBV7-9 and TRBJ1-2; TRBD1 agrees at 9 bases. Looked up from germline, CDR1 is SEHNR and CDR2 is FQNEAQ (reference sequence). The J segment lost 6 bases and the V segment lost 3 bases, leaving 5 bases of the junction unmatched. The CDR3 is 14 amino acids. The CDR3 loop reads CASSLGDRDHGYTF. The CDR3 bases are TGTGCCAGCAGCTTGGGGGACAGGGACCATGGCTACACCTTC.

The rearrangement links TRBV12-5 to TRBJ1-3; a weak D match, TRBD1 (5 bases). This CDR3 spans 16 amino acids. Trimming pared 6 bases from V and 0 bases from J, leaving 15 bases between. Germline V gene sequence: CDR1 LGHNT, CDR2 FRNRAP. The CDR3 sequence: CASGRQGSHSGNTIYF. CDR3 DNA sequence: TGTGCTAGTGGCCGCCAGGGTTCTCACTCTGGAAACACCATATATTTT.

This chain joins TRBV5-1 and TRBJ2-3; 13 bases fit TRBD2. This CDR3 region has 16 residues. Germline CDR1 is SGHRS and CDR2 is YFSETQ. Losses at the gene ends were 2 bases for V and 6 bases for J; bases not matched to a gene: 6. CDR3 sequence reads: CASSFTSGGAGDTQYF. DNA of the CDR3: TGCGCCAGCAGCTTTACTAGCGGGGGGGCCGGGGATACGCAGTATTTT.

On this clone itself: Compared with germline, one end of the junction differs, possibly owing to a read error. This chain uses TRBV18 with TRBJ1-2, with TRBD1 identical over 8 bases. The CDR3 is 12 amino acids. Germline lookup yields CDR1 KGHSH and CDR2 LQKENI. The CDR3, as DNA: TGTGCCAGCTCACCGTCCCAGGGGGCGCCTTCCTTC. Protein product: CASSPSQGAPSF.

This chain links TRBV4-1 with TRBJ1-6; perhaps TRBD1 as D (5 bases). The germline CDR1 and CDR2 sequences are MGHRA and YSYEKL. Trimming took off 0 bases at V and 7 bases at J, with 22 bases between the two ends. This CDR3 has 19 residues. The CDR3 DNA reads as TGCGCCAGCAGCCAAGATCGGGGTGGGGCCCAGGGTTGGAATTCACCCCTCCACTTT. Amino acids: CASSQDRGGAQGWNSPLHF.

In its sample, this clone was seen a few times. The genes are TRBV6-6 and TRBJ1-5; D is undetermined. CDR3 length equals 14 residues. CDR1 MNHNY and CDR2 SVGAGI come from the germline V gene (reference sequence). Deletions cut 3 bases from V and 2 bases from J, with 8 bases between. The CDR3 nucleotides are TGTGCCAGCAGTTATCTCACAGGCAATCAGCCCCAGCATTTT. It translates to CASSYLTGNQPQHF.

This clone came up a few times. The chain couples TRBV2 to TRBJ1-1; D unclear. Germline V CDR1 and CDR2: SNHLY, FYNNEI. The CDR3 is made up of 14 amino acids. V lost 2 bases and J lost 5, with 12 bases in between. CDR3 coding DNA: TGTGCCAGCAGTGAAAAGGGTGGGATTACTGAAGCTTTCTTT. Amino acids: CASSEKGGITEAFF. Together with reference TRBV2 and TRBJ1-1, the CDR3 gives the full variable domain: EPEVTQTPSHQVTQMGQEVILRCVPISNHLYFYWYRQILGQKVEFLVSFYNNEISEKSEIFDDQFSVERPDGSNFTLKIRSTKLEDSAMYFCASSEKGGITEAFFGQGTRLTVV.

The chain recombines TRBV18 with TRBJ2-1; D is uncertain. This CDR3 spans 14 amino acids. V was pared by 3 bases and J by 0 bases, with 6 bases between. Germline values: CDR1 KGHSH, CDR2 LQKENI. The CDR3 DNA reads as TGTGCCAGCTCACCGGTTGGCTCCTACAATGAGCAGTTCTTC. Translated: CASSPVGSYNEQFF.

CDR3 nucleotides: TGTGCCAGCCCTAGCGGGCGGACAGATACGCAGTATTTT. Encoded protein: CASPSGRTDTQYF. The rearrangement links TRBV2 to TRBJ2-3; 8 bases fit TRBD2. V lost 8 bases to trimming and J lost 3 bases; unmatched junction nucleotides: 4. Germline values: CDR1 SNHLY, CDR2 FYNNEI. The CDR3 consists of 13 residues.

The rearrangement uses TRBV5-6 and TRBJ1-4, with 11 bases lining up with TRBD1. Germline V lookup: CDR1 SGHDT, CDR2 YYEEEE. The length of the CDR3 is 15 residues. With V trimmed by 2 bases and J by 8 bases, 5 bases remained unmatched. CDR3 sequence reads: CASSLVGQGDEKLFF. CDR3 coding DNA: TGTGCCAGCAGCTTAGTGGGACAGGGGGACGAAAAACTGTTTTTT. The full variable domain, its missing parts supplied by reference TRBV5-6 and TRBJ1-4, is DAGVTQSPTHLIKTRGQQVTLRCSPKSGHDTVSWYQQALGQGPQFIFQYYEEEERQRGNFPDRFSGHQFPNYSSELNVNALLLGDSALYLCASSLVGQGDEKLFFGSGTQLSVL.

A word on this clone: The same CDR3 arises from other DNA sequences in this sample as well. This chain uses TRBV9 with TRBJ2-3; 9 bases align to TRBD2. Germline V gene data show CDR1 as SGDLS and CDR2 as YYNGEE. The ends lost 4 bases at V and 6 bases at J; junction bases unmatched: 6. The CDR3 extends over 14 amino acids. CDR3 sequence reads: CASSSGGGADTQYF. The CDR3 DNA reads TGTGCCAGCAGCTCCGGCGGGGGGGCCGATACGCAGTATTTT.

In DNA form, the CDR3 reads TGTGCCAGCAGTTTATCAAACTTTGGGGGGAGCCAAGAGACCCAGTACTTC. Amino acids: CASSLSNFGGSQETQYF. The J gene is TRBJ2-5, the V gene TRBV27; TRBD2 is a possible D gene (6 bases). From germline, CDR1 is MNHEY and CDR2 SMNVEV (reference sequence). The CDR3 is 17 residues long. V was cut by 0 bases and J by 1 base, with 15 bases left in between.

J is TRBJ2-3 and V is TRBV30; 8 positions agree with TRBD2. This CDR3 contains 15 residues. V lost 3 bases, J lost 4 bases, and 9 bases stayed unmatched. CDR1 GTSNPN and CDR2 SVGIG come from the germline V gene (reference sequence). Here the CDR3 reads CAWRAGGAPPDTQYF. CDR3 sequence (DNA): TGTGCCTGGAGGGCCGGGGGGGCCCCCCCAGATACGCAGTATTTT.

The CDR3 nucleotides read TGTGCCAGCAGCCAGGAAGGACGGAGCTATGGCTACACCTTC. Protein sequence: CASSQEGRSYGYTF. This sequence joins TRBV6-5 and TRBJ1-2; the D is unclear. The CDR3 covers 14 residues. CDR1 MNHEY and CDR2 SVGAGI come from the germline V gene. V lost 6 bases to trimming and J lost 4 bases, with 15 bases between them.